This TCR beta chain was obtained from a study of T cell responses to AZD1222 COVID-19 vaccine. For the study at large: Doses given second, at about 4 or about 12 weeks, were pooled. General study results and limits: Targets within unmutated variant regions were reportedly found for nearly half of spike-specific TCRs. Only 5 or 6 people who got AZD1222 tested seropositive at baseline.

V was shortened by 0 bases and J by 2 bases, with 16 bases between the two germline ends. Germline lookup yields CDR1 SGHAT and CDR2 FQNNGV. The CDR3 runs to 18 residues. A note on this clone: Its antigen is undetermined.

Method: immunoSEQ multiplex PCR; TCRdb's copy keeps in-frame clones and lacks some. The data show around 110,000 clones, under 90% seen once. The clonotype comes from an adult in good health. The specimen comprised peripheral blood, sampled on day 0 of AZD1222 vaccination. J is TRBJ2-2 and V is TRBV11-2; D is possibly TRBD1 (6 bases). The CDR3 DNA sequence: TGTGCCAGCAGCTTAGATCAGCTTTTCAGGGGTAACACCGGGGAGCTGTTTTTT. Its protein product is CASSLDQLFRGNTGELFF.